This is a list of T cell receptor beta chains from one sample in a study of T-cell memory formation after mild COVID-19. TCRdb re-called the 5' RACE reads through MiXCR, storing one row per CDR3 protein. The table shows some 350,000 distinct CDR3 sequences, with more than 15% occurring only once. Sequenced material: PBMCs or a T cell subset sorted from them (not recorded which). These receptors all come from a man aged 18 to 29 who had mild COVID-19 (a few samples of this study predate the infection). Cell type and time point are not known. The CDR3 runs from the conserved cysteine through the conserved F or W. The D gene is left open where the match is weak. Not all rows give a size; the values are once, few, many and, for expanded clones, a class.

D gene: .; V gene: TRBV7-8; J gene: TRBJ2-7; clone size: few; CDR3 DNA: TGTGCCAGCAGTTCCCGGCGGTTTTCCTACGAGCAGTACTTC; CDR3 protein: CASSSRRFSYEQYF
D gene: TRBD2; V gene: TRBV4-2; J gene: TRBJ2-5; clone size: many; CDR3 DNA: TGTGCCAGCAGCCAACTGACTAGCGGCGGGGAGACCCAGTACTTC; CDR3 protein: CASSQLTSGGETQYF
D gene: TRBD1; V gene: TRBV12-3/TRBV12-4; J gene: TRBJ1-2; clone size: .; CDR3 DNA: TGTGCCAGCAGTCGACAGGGGGTGGAGGGCTACACCTTC; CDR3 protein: CASSRQGVEGYTF
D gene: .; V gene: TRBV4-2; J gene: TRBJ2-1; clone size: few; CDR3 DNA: TGTGCCAGCAGTCCCCGAGGAGCCCCGGCGTCCGATGAGCAGTTCTTC; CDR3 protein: CASSPRGAPASDEQFF
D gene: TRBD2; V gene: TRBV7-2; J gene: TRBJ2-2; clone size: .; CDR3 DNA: TGTGCCAGCAGCTTCGCGGGGGGGCAGGGCACCGGGGAGCTGTTTTTT; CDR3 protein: CASSFAGGQGTGELFF
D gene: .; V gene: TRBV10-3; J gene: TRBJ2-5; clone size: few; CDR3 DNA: TGTGCCATCAGTGTTACAGGAGACCAAGAGACCCAGTACTTC; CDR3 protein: CAISVTGDQETQYF
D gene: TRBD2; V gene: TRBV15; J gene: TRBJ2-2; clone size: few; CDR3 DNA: TGTGCCACCAGCGCTCGACTAGCGGGGGGCTCCGGGGAGCTGTTTTTT; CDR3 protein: CATSARLAGGSGELFF
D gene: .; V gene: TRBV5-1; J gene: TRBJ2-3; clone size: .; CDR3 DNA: TGCGCCAGCAGCTTGGATACTGCGGGGTCAGATACGCAGTATTTT; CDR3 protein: CASSLDTAGSDTQYF
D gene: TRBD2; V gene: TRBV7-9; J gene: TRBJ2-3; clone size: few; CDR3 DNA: TGTGCCAGCAGTTTAACCGGGAGGCCGCGAGCAGATACGCAGTATTTT; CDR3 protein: CASSLTGRPRADTQYF
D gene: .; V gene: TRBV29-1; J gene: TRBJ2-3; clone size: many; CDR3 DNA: TGCAGCGTTGACAGGCCGGGGGGCCTGACAGATACGCAGTATTTT; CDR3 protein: CSVDRPGGLTDTQYF
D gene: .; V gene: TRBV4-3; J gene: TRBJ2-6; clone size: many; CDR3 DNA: TGCGCCAGCAGCCAAGAGGGGGTGTCTGGGGCCAACGTCCTGACTTTC; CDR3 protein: CASSQEGVSGANVLTF
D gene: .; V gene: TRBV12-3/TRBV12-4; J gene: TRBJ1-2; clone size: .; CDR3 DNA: TGTGCCAGCAGTTTGGACAATAACTATGGCTACACCTTC; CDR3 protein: CASSLDNNYGYTF
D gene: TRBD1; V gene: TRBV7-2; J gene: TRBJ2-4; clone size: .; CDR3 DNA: TGTGCCAGCTCAACAGGGGGGCTGACCGTAGCCAAAAACATTCAGTACTTC; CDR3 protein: CASSTGGLTVAKNIQYF
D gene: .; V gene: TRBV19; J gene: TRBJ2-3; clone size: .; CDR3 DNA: TGTGCCAGTAGGCCCCGGCACGCCACAGATACGCAGTATTTT; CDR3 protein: CASRPRHATDTQYF
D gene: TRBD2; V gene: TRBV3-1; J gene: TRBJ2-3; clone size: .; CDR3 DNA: TGTGCCAGCAGCCGCCGACTAGCGGGGGGGCCGGGCACAGATACGCAGTATTTT; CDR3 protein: CASSRRLAGGPGTDTQYF
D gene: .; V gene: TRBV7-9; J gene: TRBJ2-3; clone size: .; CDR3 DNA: TGTGCCAGCAGCTCCACAGGGATGAAAGACACAGATACGCAGTATTTT; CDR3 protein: CASSSTGMKDTDTQYF
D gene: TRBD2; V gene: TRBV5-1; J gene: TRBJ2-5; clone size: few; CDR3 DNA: TGCGCCAGCAGCACCGGGACTAGCGGGGGGGGTGAGACCCAGTACTTC; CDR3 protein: CASSTGTSGGGETQYF
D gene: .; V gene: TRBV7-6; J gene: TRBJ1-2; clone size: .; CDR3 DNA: TGTGCCAGCAGCCCTTGGACGGGACGAAGTGGCTACACCTTC; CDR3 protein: CASSPWTGRSGYTF
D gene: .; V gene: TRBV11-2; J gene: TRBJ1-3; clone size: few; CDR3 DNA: TGTGCCAGCAGCTACGGACCGGCCACTGGAAACACCATATATTTT; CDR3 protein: CASSYGPATGNTIYF
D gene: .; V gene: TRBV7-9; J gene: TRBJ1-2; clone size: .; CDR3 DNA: TGTGCCAGCAGTCCCGGCTACACCTTC; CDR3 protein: CASSPGYTF
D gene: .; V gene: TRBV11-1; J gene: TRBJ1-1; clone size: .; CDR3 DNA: TGTGCCAGCAGCTCCAACAGAGGGGGCACTGAAGCTTTCTTT; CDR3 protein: CASSSNRGGTEAFF
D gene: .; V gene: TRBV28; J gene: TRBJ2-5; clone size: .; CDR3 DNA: TGTGCCAGCAGTTTATGGGGGGGCGTGGAGACCCAGTACTTC; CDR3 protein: CASSLWGGVETQYF
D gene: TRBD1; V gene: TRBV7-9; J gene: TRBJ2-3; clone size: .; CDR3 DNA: TGTGCCAGCAGCTTAGCAGCAGACAGGGGTTGGGCAGATACGCAGTATTTT; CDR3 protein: CASSLAADRGWADTQYF
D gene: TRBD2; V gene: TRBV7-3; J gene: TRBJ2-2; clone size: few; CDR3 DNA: TGTGCCAGCAGCCTACTTGGAGCGGGGGCCGCGAACACCGGGGAGCTGTTTTTT; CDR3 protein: CASSLLGAGAANTGELFF
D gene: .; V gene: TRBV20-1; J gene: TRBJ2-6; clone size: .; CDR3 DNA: TGCAGTGCTAGAGACAGACACTCTGGGGCCAACGTCCTGACTTTC; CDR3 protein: CSARDRHSGANVLTF
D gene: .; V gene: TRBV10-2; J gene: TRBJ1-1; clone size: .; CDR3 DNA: TGCGCCAGCAGGACAGAGAACACTGAAGCTTTCTTT; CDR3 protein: CASRTENTEAFF
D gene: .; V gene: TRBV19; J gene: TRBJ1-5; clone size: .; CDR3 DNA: TGTGCCAGTAGTATATACACGACAAGCAATCAGCCCCAGCATTTT; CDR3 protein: CASSIYTTSNQPQHF
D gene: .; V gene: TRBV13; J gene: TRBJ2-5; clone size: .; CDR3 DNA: TGTGCCAGCAGCTCTCGGACTGGAGAGACCCAGTACTTC; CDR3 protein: CASSSRTGETQYF